Described below is a single T cell receptor (beta chain) sequence and its context. V lost 0 bases and J lost 6; bases outside the gene matches: 16. Germline-derived CDR1 and CDR2 are GTSNPN and SVGIG (reference sequence). The CDR3 totals 17 residues. The data were obtained in a study of blood T cell repertoires in COVID-19. The overall study: The cDNA or gDNA used as material had been derived from T cells, B-cell-depleted T cells, or PBMCs.

Original methodology: For nucleated cells, counts were estimated from reference gene primer amplification. Clones were read by immunoSEQ multiplex PCR, and TCRdb kept only the in-frame ones, dropping some. For V, J and clone size, that table is used; D and trimming come from the DNA. The sample has more than 85,000 clones; approximately 75% are singletons. The clonotype originates from a woman aged 50 to 65 with acute or convalescent COVID-19. The sequenced sample was peripheral blood. The chain has TRBV30 and TRBJ1-1, with 7 nucleotides matching TRBD1. CDR3 nucleotides: TGTGCCTGGAGTGTCCCAAATCCCGACAGGGAAATCGCTGAAGCTTTCTTT. Protein product: CAWSVPNPDREIAEAFF.